The clone carrying this TCR beta chain was seen more than once but under ten times. Its antigen is currently unknown. These data come from a study of identical twins. Study-wide points: A lower insertion count was a feature of abundant cord blood beta clonotypes, with no such feature in memory repertoires. Part of the zero-insertion signal could reflect confounding by invariant MAIT and iNKT cells.

The CDR3 totals 15 residues. V lost 2 bases to trimming and J lost 0 bases; unmatched junction nucleotides: 2. CDR1 and CDR2 (germline): DFQATT, SNEGSKA (reference sequence). A universal primer site was incorporated via template switching, and the cDNA contained unique molecular identifiers. Each CDR3 protein is one row after TCRdb ran MiXCR on the 5' RACE reads. The table lists about 660,000 distinct CDR3 sequences, under 9% of them singletons, with about 0.98% in the top ten. Separately, the same data were catalogued under a study of yellow fever vaccine responses in identical twins. That study reports: The authors reported partly convergent, partly personalized vaccine responses in identical twins.

The sequencing sample was made of PBMCs. The origin of this receptor is a woman aged 18-29 years in good health. This rearrangement joins TRBV20-1 to TRBJ2-7, with 12 bases fitting TRBD2. The CDR3 spells CSARTTSGSSYEQYF. In nucleotides, the CDR3 is TGCAGTGCTAGAACGACTAGCGGGAGCTCCTACGAGCAGTACTTC.